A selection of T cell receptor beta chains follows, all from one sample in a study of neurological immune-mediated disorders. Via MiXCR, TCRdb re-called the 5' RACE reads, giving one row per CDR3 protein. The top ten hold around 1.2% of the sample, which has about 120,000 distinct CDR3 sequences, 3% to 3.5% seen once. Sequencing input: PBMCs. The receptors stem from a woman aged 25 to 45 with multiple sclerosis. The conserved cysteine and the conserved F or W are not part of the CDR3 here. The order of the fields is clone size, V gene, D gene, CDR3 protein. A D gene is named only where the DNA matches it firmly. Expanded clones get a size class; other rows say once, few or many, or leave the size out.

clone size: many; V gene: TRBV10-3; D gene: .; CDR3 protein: AISDLTVSSSYGYT
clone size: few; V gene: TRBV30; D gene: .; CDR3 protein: AWSLGDTQY
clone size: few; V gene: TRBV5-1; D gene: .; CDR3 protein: DSPTQGTEAF
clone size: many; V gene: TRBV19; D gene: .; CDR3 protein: ASSIKDWTIGGSYNEQF
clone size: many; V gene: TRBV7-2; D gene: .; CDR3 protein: ASSFSRTANYEQY
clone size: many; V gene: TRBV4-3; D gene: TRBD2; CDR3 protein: ASSQEVRLAGETQY
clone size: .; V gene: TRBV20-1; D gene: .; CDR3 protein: SARDSFSPAGNTGELF
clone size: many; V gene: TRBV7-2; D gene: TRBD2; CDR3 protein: ASSLMASGNNEQF
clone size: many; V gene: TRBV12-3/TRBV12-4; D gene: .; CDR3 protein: ASSLGRMGQPQH
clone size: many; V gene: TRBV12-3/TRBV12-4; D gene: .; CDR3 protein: ASSLVNGYT
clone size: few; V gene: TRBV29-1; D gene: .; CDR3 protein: SVEDPSYSYEQY
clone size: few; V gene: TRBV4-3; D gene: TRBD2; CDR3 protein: ASSQLLAGGEQF
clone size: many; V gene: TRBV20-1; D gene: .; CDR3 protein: SARPDRVRYNEQF
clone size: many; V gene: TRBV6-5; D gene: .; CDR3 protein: ASSSLGGEDGYT
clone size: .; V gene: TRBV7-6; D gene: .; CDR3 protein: ASSSFGSRLQEAQY
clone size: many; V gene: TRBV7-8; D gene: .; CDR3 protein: ASSLMGRGYEQY
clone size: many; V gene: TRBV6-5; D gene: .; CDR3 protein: ASSFSQGNEQF
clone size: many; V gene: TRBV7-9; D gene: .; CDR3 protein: ASSLTGSTDTQY
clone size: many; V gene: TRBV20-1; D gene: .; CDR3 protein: SARDLHETNYGYT
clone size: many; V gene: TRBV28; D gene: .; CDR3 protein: ASSLESYNSPLH
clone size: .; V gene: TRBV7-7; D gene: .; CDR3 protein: ASSLGQGSHEQF
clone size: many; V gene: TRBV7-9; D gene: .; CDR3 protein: ASSSPGTDTQY
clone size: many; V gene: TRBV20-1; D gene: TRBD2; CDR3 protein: SASGIGGRLAGASTDTQY
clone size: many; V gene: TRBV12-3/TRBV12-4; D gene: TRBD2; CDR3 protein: ASSLRRGTSYEQY
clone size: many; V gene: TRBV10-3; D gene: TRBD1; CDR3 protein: AAGQGVTGYT
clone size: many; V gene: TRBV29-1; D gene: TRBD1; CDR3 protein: SVEDPDRSSYNEQF
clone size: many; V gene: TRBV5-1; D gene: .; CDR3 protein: ASSLGISYEQY
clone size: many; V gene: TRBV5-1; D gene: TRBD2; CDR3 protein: ASRTSGRASYNEQF
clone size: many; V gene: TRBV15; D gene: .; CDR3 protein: ATSSTENTGELF
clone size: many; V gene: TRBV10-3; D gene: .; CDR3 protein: AISERVGGDNTEAF
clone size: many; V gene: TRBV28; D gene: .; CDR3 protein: ASNGGGAGSYNEQF
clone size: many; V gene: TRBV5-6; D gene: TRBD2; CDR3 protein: ASSPGLEWRTDTQY
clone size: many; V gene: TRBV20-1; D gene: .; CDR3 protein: SASPRSSYNEQF
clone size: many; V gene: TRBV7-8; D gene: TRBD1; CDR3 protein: ASSPRGREQF
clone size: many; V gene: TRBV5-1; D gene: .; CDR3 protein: ASRSSGYEQY
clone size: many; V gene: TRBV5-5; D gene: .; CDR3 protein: ASSLVPRGAETQY
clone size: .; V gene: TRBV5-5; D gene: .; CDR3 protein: ASSFPPWAEVDTEAF
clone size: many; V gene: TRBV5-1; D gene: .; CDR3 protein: ASSLFTGQKTQY
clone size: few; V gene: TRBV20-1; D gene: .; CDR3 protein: SAPRADSPSYEQY
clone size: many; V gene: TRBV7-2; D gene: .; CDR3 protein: ASSLAGPFIGNEQF
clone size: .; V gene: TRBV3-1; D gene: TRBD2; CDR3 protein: ASSLTSETTYEQY
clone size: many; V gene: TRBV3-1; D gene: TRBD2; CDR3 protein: ASSQGGWTSGGTPQETQY
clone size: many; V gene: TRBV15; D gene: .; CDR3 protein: ATSRDPAGEQY
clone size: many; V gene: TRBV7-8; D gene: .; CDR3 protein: ASTLGAGTYEQY
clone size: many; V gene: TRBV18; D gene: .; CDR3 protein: ASSLKGHQYTEAF
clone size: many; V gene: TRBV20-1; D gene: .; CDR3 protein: SARVGGALNTEAF
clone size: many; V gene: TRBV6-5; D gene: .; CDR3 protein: ASSYSTGGYT
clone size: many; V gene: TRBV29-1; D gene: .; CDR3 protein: SVASGTFDEQY
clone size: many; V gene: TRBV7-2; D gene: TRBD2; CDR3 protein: ASGRAPNEQF
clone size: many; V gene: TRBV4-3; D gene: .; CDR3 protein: ASSQDTTGLSYEQY
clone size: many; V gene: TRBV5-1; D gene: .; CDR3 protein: ASSLWGSSTEAF
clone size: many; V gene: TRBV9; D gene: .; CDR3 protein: ASSVDFSGPTNTEAF
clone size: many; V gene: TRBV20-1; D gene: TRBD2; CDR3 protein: SARDMTSGTRRGNEQY
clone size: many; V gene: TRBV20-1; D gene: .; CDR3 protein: SAGKPGELF